This TCR beta chain emerged from a study of CD8 T cells in Susac syndrome. Reverse transcription of about 0.5 to 1 ug RNA used random hexamers. An immunoSEQ multiplex PCR amplified TCR beta CDR3 over 54 Vbeta and 13 Jbeta. MiXCR, applied by TCRdb to the immunoSEQ multiplex PCR reads, yields one record per CDR3 protein. The sample has about 300,000 distinct CDR3 sequences; approximately 85% are singletons. CD8+ and CD4+ T cells from blood underwent TCR beta sequencing, which was carried out in a high-throughput format. This clonotype turned up a few times. CDR3 length: 11 residues. V gave up 8 bases and J gave up 5 bases, with 6 bases separating them. The germline V gene has CDR1 MNHEY and CDR2 SVGEGT.

The sequencing input was CD8+ T cells from PBMCs. The sequence was collected from a human donor with multiple sclerosis. V is TRBV6-2 or TRBV6-3 and J is TRBJ2-2; D call uncertain. CDR3: CASLSTGELFF. The CDR3 DNA is TGTGCCAGCCTCAGTACCGGGGAGCTGTTTTTT.